Listed below are T cell receptor beta chains from one sample, sequenced in a study of T cell changes during pregnancy in multiple sclerosis. Profiling relied on immunoSEQ multiplex PCR, and the TCRdb table lists in-frame clones only, not all of them. The sample has tens of thousands of clones, around 93% seen once. The specimen comprised CD8+ T cells from peripheral blood mononuclear cells, sampled in the second trimester of pregnancy. These receptors all come from a female donor with multiple sclerosis, enrolled in a pregnancy study. CDR3s include the opening cysteine and the closing phenylalanine or tryptophan. A D gene is named only where the DNA matches it firmly. Where a row states a size, it is once, few, many or the class of an expanded clone; other rows omit it.

>TRBJ2-1|NA|NA|TRBV6-1
CASSEGGWDEQFF
TGTGCCAGCAGTGAAGGAGGGTGGGATGAGCAGTTCTTC
>TRBJ1-2|NA|NA|TRBV25-1
CASSDVREVYGYTF
TGTGCCAGCAGTGACGTCCGGGAGGTCTATGGCTACACCTTC
>TRBJ2-1|TRBD2|once|TRBV27
CASRAGGSNEQFF
TGTGCCAGCAGGGCGGGAGGGTCGAATGAGCAGTTCTTC
>TRBJ2-1|TRBD1|once|TRBV2
CASSDWTGYNEQFF
TGTGCCAGCAGTGATTGGACAGGGTACAATGAGCAGTTCTTC
>TRBJ2-7|TRBD1|once|TRBV4-1
CASSHLGTGVSSYEQYF
TGCGCCAGCAGCCACCTCGGGACAGGGGTAAGCTCCTACGAGCAGTACTTC
>TRBJ1-1|NA|few|TRBV5-5
CASRLRLNTEAFF
TGTGCCAGCAGACTCAGGCTGAACACTGAAGCTTTCTTT
>TRBJ2-3|NA|NA|TRBV4-1
CASSQEKVDSDTQYF
TGCGCCAGCAGCCAAGAAAAGGTCGACTCGGATACGCAGTATTTT
>TRBJ1-1|NA|few|TRBV5-5
CASSFRTVNTEAFF
TGTGCCAGCAGCTTTCGGACAGTGAACACTGAAGCTTTCTTT
>TRBJ2-1|TRBD1|NA|TRBV9
CASSVEGASSNEQFF
TGTGCCAGCAGCGTTGAGGGGGCTAGCTCCAATGAGCAGTTCTTC
>TRBJ1-4|TRBD1|NA|TRBV27
CASSPRTGGGANEKLFF
TGTGCCAGCAGTCCACGGACAGGAGGGGGTGCTAATGAAAAACTGTTTTTT
>TRBJ2-7|NA|once|TRBV21-1
CASSTIGGGLHEQYF
TGTGCCAGCAGCACAATTGGCGGGGGGTTGCACGAGCAGTACTTC
>TRBJ1-2|TRBD1|NA|TRBV27
CASSLWGQGGGYTF
TGTGCCAGCAGTTTATGGGGACAGGGAGGTGGCTACACCTTC
>TRBJ2-7|TRBD1|NA|TRBV5-1
CASSPGQGFYEQYF
TGCGCCAGCAGCCCAGGACAGGGCTTCTACGAGCAGTACTTC
>TRBJ2-7|NA|NA|TRBV10-3
CAISETLGSGQYF
TGTGCCATCAGTGAGACGCTAGGCTCGGGGCAGTACTTC
>TRBJ2-7|TRBD2|NA|TRBV4-1
CASSQQPTSGSYEQYF
TGCGCCAGCAGCCAACAACCGACTAGCGGGAGTTACGAGCAGTACTTC
>TRBJ2-1|NA|NA|TRBV11-2
CASSLDQGGSWIPGVQFF
TGTGCCAGCAGCTTAGATCAGGGGGGTAGCTGGATCCCTGGGGTGCAGTTCTTC
>TRBJ2-1|TRBD2|NA|TRBV11-2
CASSLGGLAGPYREQFF
TGTGCCAGCAGCTTAGGGGGGCTAGCGGGACCCTATAGGGAGCAGTTCTTC
>TRBJ2-1|NA|NA|TRBV29-1
CSVSGTPSSYNEQFF
TGCAGCGTTTCCGGGACACCGAGCTCCTACAATGAGCAGTTCTTC
>TRBJ2-1|NA|NA|TRBV6-5
CASGQSTYNEQFF
TGTGCCAGCGGACAATCGACCTACAATGAGCAGTTCTTC
>TRBJ1-2|NA|few|TRBV27
CAAGVVGGYTF
TGTGCAGCAGGGGTTGTTGGTGGCTACACCTTC
>TRBJ1-1|NA|NA|TRBV6-5
CASSYETGPPLIFF
TGTGCCAGCAGTTACGAGACAGGCCCGCCGTTAATCTTCTTT
>TRBJ2-2|NA|NA|TRBV6-5
CASTSGLGGELFF
TGTGCCAGCACCTCGGGACTTGGCGGGGAGCTGTTTTTT
>TRBJ2-3|TRBD2|NA|TRBV11-3
CASQSSGRKTDTQYF
TGTGCCAGCCAGAGTAGCGGGAGGAAAACAGATACGCAGTATTTT
>TRBJ2-1|NA|NA|TRBV9
CASSPNRGTEQFF
TGTGCCAGCAGCCCCAATCGGGGGACTGAGCAGTTCTTC
>TRBJ1-1|NA|NA|TRBV7-9
CASSLVQSEAFF
TGTGCCAGCAGCTTAGTACAGTCTGAAGCTTTCTTT
>TRBJ1-1|NA|NA|TRBV19
CASSIGVSTEAFF
TGTGCCAGTAGTATAGGAGTGAGCACTGAAGCTTTCTTT
>TRBJ2-5|TRBD2|NA|TRBV7-8
CASSLAGGGAEETQYF
TGTGCCAGCAGCTTAGCGGGCGGGGGGGCCGAGGAGACCCAGTACTTC
>TRBJ2-7|NA|NA|TRBV19
CASKGDTPYEQYF
TGTGCCAGTAAAGGGGACACACCTTACGAGCAGTACTTC
>TRBJ2-7|TRBD1|NA|TRBV15
CATSSRTGNPYEQYF
TGTGCCACCAGCAGTAGGACAGGGAATCCCTACGAGCAGTACTTC